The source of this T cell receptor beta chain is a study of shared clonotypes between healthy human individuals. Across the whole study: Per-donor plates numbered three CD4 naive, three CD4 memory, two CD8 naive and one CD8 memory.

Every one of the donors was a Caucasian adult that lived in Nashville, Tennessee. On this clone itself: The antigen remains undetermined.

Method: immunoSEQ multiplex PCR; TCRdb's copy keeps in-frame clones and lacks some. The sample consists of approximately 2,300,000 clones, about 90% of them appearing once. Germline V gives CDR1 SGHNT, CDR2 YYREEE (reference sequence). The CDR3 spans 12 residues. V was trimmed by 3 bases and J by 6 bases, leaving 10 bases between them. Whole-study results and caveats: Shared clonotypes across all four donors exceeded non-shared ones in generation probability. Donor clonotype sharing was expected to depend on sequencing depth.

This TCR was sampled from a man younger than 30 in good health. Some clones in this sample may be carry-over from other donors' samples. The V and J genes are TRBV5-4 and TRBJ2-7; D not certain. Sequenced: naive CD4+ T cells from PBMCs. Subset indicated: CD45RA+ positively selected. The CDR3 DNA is TGTGCCAGCAGCTCCGACTCAGGCGAGCAGTACTTC. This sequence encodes CASSSDSGEQYF.